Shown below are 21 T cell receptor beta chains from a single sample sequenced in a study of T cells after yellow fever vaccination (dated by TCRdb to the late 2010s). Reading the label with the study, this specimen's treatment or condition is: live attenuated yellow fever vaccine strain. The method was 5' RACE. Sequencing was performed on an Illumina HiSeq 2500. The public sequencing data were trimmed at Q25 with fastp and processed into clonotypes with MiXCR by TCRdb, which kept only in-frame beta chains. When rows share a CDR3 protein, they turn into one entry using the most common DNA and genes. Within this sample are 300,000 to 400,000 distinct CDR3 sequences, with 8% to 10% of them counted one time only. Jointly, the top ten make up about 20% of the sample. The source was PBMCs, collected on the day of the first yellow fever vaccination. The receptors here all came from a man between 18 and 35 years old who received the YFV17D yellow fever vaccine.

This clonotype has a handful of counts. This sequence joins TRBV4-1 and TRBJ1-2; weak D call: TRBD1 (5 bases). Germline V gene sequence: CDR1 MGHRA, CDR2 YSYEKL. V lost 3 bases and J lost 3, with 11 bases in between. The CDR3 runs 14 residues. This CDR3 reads CASSQSGGHYGYTF. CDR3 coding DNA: TGCGCCAGCAGCCAGAGCGGGGGACACTATGGCTACACCTTC.

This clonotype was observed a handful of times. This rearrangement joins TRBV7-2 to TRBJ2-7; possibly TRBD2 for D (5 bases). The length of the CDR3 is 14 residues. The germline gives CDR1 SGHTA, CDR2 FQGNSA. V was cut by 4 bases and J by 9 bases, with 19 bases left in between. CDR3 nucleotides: TGTGCCAGCAGCTCCACCCGGGGTGCCGCGGTGCAGTACTTC. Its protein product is CASSSTRGAAVQYF.

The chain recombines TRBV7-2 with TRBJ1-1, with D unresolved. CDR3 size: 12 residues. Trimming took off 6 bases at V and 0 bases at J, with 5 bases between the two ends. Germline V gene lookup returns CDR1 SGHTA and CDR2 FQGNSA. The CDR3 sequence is CASRSMNTEAFF. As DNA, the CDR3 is TGTGCCAGCAGAAGCATGAACACTGAAGCTTTCTTT.

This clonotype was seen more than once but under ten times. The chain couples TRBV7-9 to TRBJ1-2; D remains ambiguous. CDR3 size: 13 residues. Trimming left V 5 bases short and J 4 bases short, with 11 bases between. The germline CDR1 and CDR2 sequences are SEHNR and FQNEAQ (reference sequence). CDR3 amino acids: CASSGRSPYGYTF. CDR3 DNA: TGTGCCAGCAGCGGGCGAAGCCCCTATGGCTACACCTTC.

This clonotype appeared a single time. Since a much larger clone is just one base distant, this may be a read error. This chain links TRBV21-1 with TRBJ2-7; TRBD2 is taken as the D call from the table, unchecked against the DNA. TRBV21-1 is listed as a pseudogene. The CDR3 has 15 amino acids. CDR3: CASSNISGEIYEQYV. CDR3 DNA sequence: TGTGCCAGCAGCAATATTAGCGGGGAAATCTACGAGCAGTACGTC.

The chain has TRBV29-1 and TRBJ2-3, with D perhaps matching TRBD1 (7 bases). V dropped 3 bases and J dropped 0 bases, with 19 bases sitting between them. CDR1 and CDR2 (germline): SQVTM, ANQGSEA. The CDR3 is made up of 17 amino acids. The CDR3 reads CSVDGGGQSASTDTQYF. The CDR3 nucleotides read TGCAGCGTTGACGGAGGGGGCCAAAGTGCTAGCACAGATACGCAGTATTTT.

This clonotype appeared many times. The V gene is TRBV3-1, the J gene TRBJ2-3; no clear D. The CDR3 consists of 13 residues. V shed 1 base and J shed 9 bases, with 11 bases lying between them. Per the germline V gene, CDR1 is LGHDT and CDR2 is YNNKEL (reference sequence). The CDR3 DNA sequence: TGTGCCAGCAGCCAAGTACTTGGCGTGACGCAGTATTTT. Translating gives CASSQVLGVTQYF.

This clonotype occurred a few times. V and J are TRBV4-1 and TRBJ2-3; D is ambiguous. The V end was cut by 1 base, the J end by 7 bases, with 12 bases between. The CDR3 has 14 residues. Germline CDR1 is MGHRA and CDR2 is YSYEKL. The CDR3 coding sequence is TGCGCCAGCAGCCAAGGAAAGGAACGAAATACGCAGTATTTT. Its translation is CASSQGKERNTQYF.

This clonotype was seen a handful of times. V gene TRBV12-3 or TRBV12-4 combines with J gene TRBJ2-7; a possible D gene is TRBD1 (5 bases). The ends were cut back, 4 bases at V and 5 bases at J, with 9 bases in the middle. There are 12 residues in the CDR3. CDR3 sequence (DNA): TGTGCCAGCAGTTGGGGCTGGGACGAGCAGTACTTC. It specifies CASSWGWDEQYF.

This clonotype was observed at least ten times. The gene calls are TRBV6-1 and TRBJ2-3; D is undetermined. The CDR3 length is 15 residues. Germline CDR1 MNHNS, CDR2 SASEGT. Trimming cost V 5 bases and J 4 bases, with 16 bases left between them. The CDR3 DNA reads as TGTGCCAGCAGTCCATGGACCGCAGTAGCAGATACGCAGTATTTT. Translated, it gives CASSPWTAVADTQYF.

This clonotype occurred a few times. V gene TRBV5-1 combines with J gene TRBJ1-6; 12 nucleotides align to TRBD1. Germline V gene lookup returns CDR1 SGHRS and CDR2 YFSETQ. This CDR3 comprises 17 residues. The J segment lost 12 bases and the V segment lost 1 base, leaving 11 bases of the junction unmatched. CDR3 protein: CASSLTPPGQGAIPLHF. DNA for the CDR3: TGCGCCAGCAGCTTGACCCCACCGGGACAGGGGGCGATACCCCTCCACTTT. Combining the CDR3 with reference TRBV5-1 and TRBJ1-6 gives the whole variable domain KAGVTQTPRYLIKTRGQQVTLSCSPISGHRSVSWYQQTPGQGLQFLFEYFSETQRNKGNFPGRFSGRQFSNSRSEMNVSTLELGDSALYLCASSLTPPGQGAIPLHFGNGTRLTVT.

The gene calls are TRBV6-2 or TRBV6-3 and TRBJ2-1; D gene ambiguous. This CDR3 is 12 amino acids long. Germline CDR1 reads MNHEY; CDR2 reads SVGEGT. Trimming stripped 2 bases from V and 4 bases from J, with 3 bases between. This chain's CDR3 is CASSYAYNEQFF. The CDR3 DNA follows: TGTGCCAGCAGTTACGCATACAATGAGCAGTTCTTC.

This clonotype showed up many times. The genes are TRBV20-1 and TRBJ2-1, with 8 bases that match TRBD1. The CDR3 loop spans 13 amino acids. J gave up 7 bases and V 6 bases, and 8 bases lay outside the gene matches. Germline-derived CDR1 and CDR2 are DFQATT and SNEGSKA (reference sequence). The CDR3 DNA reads TGCAGTGCGGGGCGGACAGGGAATAATGAGCAGTTCTTC. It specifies CSAGRTGNNEQFF.

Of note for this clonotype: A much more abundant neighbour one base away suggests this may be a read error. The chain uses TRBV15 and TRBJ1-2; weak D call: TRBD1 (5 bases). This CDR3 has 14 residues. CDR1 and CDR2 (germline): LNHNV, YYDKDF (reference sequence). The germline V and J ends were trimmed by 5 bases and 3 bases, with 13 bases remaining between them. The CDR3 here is CATSRSGGDYGYTF. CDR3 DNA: TGTGCCACCAGCCGATCGGGGGGAGACTATGGCTACACCTTC.

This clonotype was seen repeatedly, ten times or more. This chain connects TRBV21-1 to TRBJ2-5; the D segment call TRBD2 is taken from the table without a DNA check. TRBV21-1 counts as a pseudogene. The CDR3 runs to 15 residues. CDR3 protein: CASSKVHREGETQYF. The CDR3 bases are TGTGCCAGCAGCAAAGTTCACAGGGAGGGAGAGACCCAGTACTTC.

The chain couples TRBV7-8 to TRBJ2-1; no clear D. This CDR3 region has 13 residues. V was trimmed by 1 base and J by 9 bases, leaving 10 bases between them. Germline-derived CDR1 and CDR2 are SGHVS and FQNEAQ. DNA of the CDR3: TGTGCCAGCAGCTTAGATATGGGATCTGAGCAGTTCTTC. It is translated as CASSLDMGSEQFF.

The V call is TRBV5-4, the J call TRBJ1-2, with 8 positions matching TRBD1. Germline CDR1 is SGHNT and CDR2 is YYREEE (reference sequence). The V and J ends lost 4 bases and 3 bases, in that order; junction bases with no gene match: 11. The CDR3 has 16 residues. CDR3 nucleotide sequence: TGTGCCAGCAGCGACAGGGGCCGGCGGAGGGACTATGGCTACACCTTC. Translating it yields CASSDRGRRRDYGYTF.

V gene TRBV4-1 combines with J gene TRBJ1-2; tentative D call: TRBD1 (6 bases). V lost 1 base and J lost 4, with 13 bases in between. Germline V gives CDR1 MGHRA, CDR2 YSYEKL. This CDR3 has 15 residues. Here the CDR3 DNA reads TGCGCCAGCAGCCAAGTGGACACAGGGAGCTATGGCTACACCTTC. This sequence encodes CASSQVDTGSYGYTF.

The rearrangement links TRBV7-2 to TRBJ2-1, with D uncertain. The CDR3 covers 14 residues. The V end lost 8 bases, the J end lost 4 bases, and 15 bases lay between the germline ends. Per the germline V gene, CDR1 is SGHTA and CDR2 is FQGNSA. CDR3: CASRASVGYNEQFF. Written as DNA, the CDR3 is TGTGCCAGCCGGGCCTCCGTCGGGTACAATGAGCAGTTCTTC.

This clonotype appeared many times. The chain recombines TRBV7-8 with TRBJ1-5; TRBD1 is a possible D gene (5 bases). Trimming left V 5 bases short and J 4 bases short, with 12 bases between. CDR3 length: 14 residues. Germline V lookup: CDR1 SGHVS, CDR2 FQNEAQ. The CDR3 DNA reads TGTGCCAGCAGCAGCGGGGCGAGTAATCAGCCCCAGCATTTT. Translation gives CASSSGASNQPQHF.

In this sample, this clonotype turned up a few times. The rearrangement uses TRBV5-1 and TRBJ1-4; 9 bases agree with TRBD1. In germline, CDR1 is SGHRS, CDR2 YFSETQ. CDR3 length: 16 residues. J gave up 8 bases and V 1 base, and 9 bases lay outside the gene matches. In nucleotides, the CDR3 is TGCGCCAGCAGCTTGACCCCGACAGGGGGATCGGAAAAACTGTTTTTT. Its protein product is CASSLTPTGGSEKLFF.